The 27 T cell receptor beta chains reported below all come from one sample, sequenced in a study of blood T cell repertoires in COVID-19. The table came from immunoSEQ multiplex PCR; TCRdb's copy has only in-frame clones and leaves some out. The sample records a few hundred thousand clones, around nine tenths being singletons. Sequenced: peripheral blood. Receptor source: a man in his 60s with acute or convalescent COVID-19.

This rearrangement joins TRBV5-5 to TRBJ1-1; tentatively, D is TRBD1 (5 bases). CDR1 and CDR2 from the germline V gene are SGHKS and YYEKEE (reference sequence). Deletions cut 0 bases from V and 0 bases from J, with 9 bases between. This CDR3 is built from 15 residues. The CDR3 nucleotides are TGTGCCAGCAGCTTGGCTACAGGCCTGAACACTGAAGCTTTCTTT. Translation gives CASSLATGLNTEAFF.

The rearrangement joins TRBV27 to TRBJ1-4; D perhaps matches TRBD1 (5 bases). Germline CDR1 MNHEY, CDR2 SMNVEV (reference sequence). The ends were cut back, 3 bases at V and 5 bases at J, with 10 bases in the middle. The CDR3 has 14 residues. CDR3 sequence: CASSFTQANEKLFF. The CDR3 coding sequence is TGTGCCAGCAGTTTTACACAGGCGAATGAAAAACTGTTTTTT.

The chain links TRBV29-1 to TRBJ1-1; 9 bases match TRBD1. V was pared by 8 bases and J by 6 bases, with 7 bases of the junction left unmatched. Germline V lookup: CDR1 SQVTM, CDR2 ANQGSEA. This CDR3 region has 12 residues. CDR3 loop: CSSRQGVAEAFF. In nucleotides, the CDR3 is TGCAGCTCCCGACAGGGGGTGGCTGAAGCTTTCTTT.

This clone was seen just once. The chain uses TRBV6-2 or TRBV6-3 and TRBJ2-2; D not certain. The CDR3 contains 15 residues. CDR1 is MNHEY and CDR2 is SVGEGT in the germline V gene. V lost 6 bases and J 6 bases, leaving 17 bases between the germline ends. CDR3 in amino acids: CASSTGFATAGELFF. Written as DNA, the CDR3 is TGTGCCAGCAGCACCGGGTTCGCGACGGCCGGGGAGCTGTTTTTT.

To note about this clone: The same CDR3 arises from other DNA sequences in this sample as well. The J gene is TRBJ1-6, the V gene TRBV7-3; TRBD1 is a possible D gene (5 bases). Per the germline V gene, CDR1 is SGHTA and CDR2 is FQGTGA. This CDR3 comprises 16 residues. V lost 2 bases and J 1 base, leaving 9 bases between the germline ends. The CDR3 coding sequence is TGTGCCAGCAGCTTACAGGGTAGTTCCTATAATTCACCCCTCCACTTT. This sequence encodes CASSLQGSSYNSPLHF.

The gene calls are TRBV19 and TRBJ2-2; unclear D gene. V shed 6 bases and J shed 3 bases, with 14 bases lying between them. The CDR3 has 15 residues. Germline loops: CDR1 LNHDA, CDR2 SQIVND (reference sequence). The CDR3 here is CASRPEVTDTGELFF. The CDR3, as DNA: TGTGCCAGTAGGCCTGAGGTCACCGACACCGGGGAGCTGTTTTTT. Combining the CDR3 with reference TRBV19 and TRBJ2-2 gives the whole variable domain DGGITQSPKYLFRKEGQNVTLSCEQNLNHDAMYWYRQDPGQGLRLIYYSQIVNDFQKGDIAEGYSVSREKKESFPLTVTSAQKNPTAFYLCASRPEVTDTGELFFGEGSRLTVL.

The chain joins TRBV28 to TRBJ1-1, with a tentative D call TRBD1 (5 bases). This CDR3 region has 15 residues. The germline V gene encodes CDR1 MDHEN and CDR2 SYDVKM. The ends were cut back, 1 base at V and 1 base at J, with 10 bases in the middle. The CDR3 region is CASSLYGRGNTEAFF. CDR3 coding DNA: TGTGCCAGCAGTTTATATGGGAGGGGGAACACTGAAGCTTTCTTT.

This chain joins TRBV27 and TRBJ2-7; D possibly corresponds to TRBD2 (6 bases). Germline-derived CDR1 and CDR2 are MNHEY and SMNVEV (reference sequence). This CDR3 spans 16 amino acids. The germline V and J ends were trimmed by 3 bases and 0 bases, with 15 bases remaining between them. This chain's CDR3 is CASSLAGTRSSYEQYF. The CDR3, as DNA: TGTGCCAGCAGTTTGGCGGGGACGCGGAGCTCCTACGAGCAGTACTTC.

The chain carries TRBV2 and TRBJ1-6; no firm D call. The CDR3 has 13 residues. The germline V and J ends were trimmed by 6 bases and 8 bases, with 11 bases remaining between them. CDR1 is SNHLY and CDR2 is FYNNEI in the germline V gene. The CDR3 nucleotides are TGTGCCAGCAGCGTTGGGGAGGATTCACCCCTCCACTTT. Translation gives CASSVGEDSPLHF.

The CDR3 nucleotides are TGCGCCAGCAGATCAGATAGCGCAGATACGCAGTATTTT. Translation: CASRSDSADTQYF. The chain combines TRBV5-1 with TRBJ2-3; D possibly corresponds to TRBD2 (5 bases). The CDR3 covers 13 residues. Trimming took 5 bases from V and 4 from J, leaving 11 bases between them. Germline lookup yields CDR1 SGHRS and CDR2 YFSETQ.

CDR3 coding DNA: TGTGCCACCAGTAGCGGCCAGGGGGACTCCTACGAGCAGTACTTC. Residues: CATSSGQGDSYEQYF. The chain is built from TRBV15 and TRBJ2-7; D perhaps matches TRBD1 (7 bases). The CDR3 is 15 amino acids. The ends were cut back, 6 bases at V and 0 bases at J, with 15 bases in the middle. CDR1 is LNHNV and CDR2 is YYDKDF in the germline V gene (reference sequence).

The V gene is TRBV19, the J gene TRBJ1-5; no clear D. V lost 6 bases and J 3 bases, leaving 6 bases between the germline ends. Germline assignment: CDR1 LNHDA and CDR2 SQIVND (reference sequence). CDR3 size: 12 residues. The CDR3 DNA is TGTGCCAGTAGCGTTTCCAATCAGCCCCAGCATTTT. This codes for CASSVSNQPQHF.

V and J are TRBV4-1 and TRBJ2-3; 16 nucleotides line up with TRBD2. Germline CDR1 and CDR2: MGHRA and YSYEKL. CDR3 size: 18 residues. The trim removed 3 bases at V and 3 bases at J, leaving 6 bases unmatched. The DNA of the CDR3 is TGCGCCAGCAGCCACGGGACTAGCGGGGGGGGTATGACAGATACGCAGTATTTT. Residues: CASSHGTSGGGMTDTQYF.

The rearrangement links TRBV6-5 to TRBJ2-7; a possible D gene is TRBD2 (5 bases). Between the trimmed V and J ends, which lost 6 bases and 7 bases, there was a span of 19 bases. CDR1 MNHEY and CDR2 SVGAGI come from the germline V gene. The CDR3 has 14 residues. In DNA form, the CDR3 reads TGTGCCAGCAGCCCCGACCTAGGCCGGGGAGAGCAGTACTTC. Translated: CASSPDLGRGEQYF.

V and J are TRBV29-1 and TRBJ2-2, with TRBD1 matching 8 bases. V was clipped by 4 bases and J by 4 bases; unmatched bases: 11. Germline V CDR1 and CDR2: SQVTM, ANQGSEA. The CDR3 has 16 residues. CDR3 nucleotide sequence: TGCAGCGTTGGGGACAGGCGTTTTCGAGGCACCGGGGAGCTGTTTTTT. Amino acid sequence: CSVGDRRFRGTGELFF.

The rearrangement uses TRBV7-9 and TRBJ1-2; a weak D match, TRBD1 (5 bases). The CDR3 is made up of 17 amino acids. Germline V gives CDR1 SEHNR, CDR2 FQNEAQ (reference sequence). V shed 0 bases and J shed 5 bases, with 19 bases lying between them. The CDR3 DNA follows: TGTGCCAGCAGCTTAGCCGGGACTCAAGAATTTCGGTATGGCTACACCTTC. Its translation is CASSLAGTQEFRYGYTF.

The chain is built from TRBV5-1 and TRBJ1-1; TRBD1 might be the D (6 bases). CDR3 length: 15 residues. Germline V gene data show CDR1 as SGHRS and CDR2 as YFSETQ. Between the trimmed V and J ends, which lost 0 bases and 5 bases, there was a span of 14 bases. CDR3: CASSLVRGGGTEAFF. CDR3 coding DNA: TGCGCCAGCAGCTTGGTTCGGGGAGGGGGAACTGAAGCTTTCTTT.

CDR3 in DNA: TGTGCCAGCAGCCAAGATCCGGGACAGATCTACAATGAGCAGTTCTTC. Translated, it gives CASSQDPGQIYNEQFF. The genes are TRBV3-1 (or the pseudogene TRBV3-2) and TRBJ2-1, with TRBD1 matching over 7 bases. CDR1 is LGHDT, CDR2 YNNKEL, per germline (reference sequence). The V gene end was trimmed by 0 bases and the J gene end by 3 bases; junction bases not matched to a gene: 5. CDR3 length: 16 amino acids.

The chain uses TRBV9 and TRBJ2-7; 7 bases match TRBD2. V dropped 1 base and J dropped 0; count of bases not matched to a gene: 4. The length of the CDR3 is 15 residues. Germline V gene sequence: CDR1 SGDLS, CDR2 YYNGEE. As DNA, the CDR3 is TGTGCCAGCAGCGTATCGGCGGGGGTCTCCTACGAGCAGTACTTC. It translates to CASSVSAGVSYEQYF.

A few counts support this clone. V gene TRBV28 combines with J gene TRBJ1-5; 8 positions match TRBD1. V was clipped by 6 bases and J by 2 bases; unmatched bases: 15. Germline V gene sequence: CDR1 MDHEN, CDR2 SYDVKM. The CDR3 length is 18 residues. The CDR3 nucleotides are TGTGCCAGCAGAGATGAGGTAGGGGCAGGGGGCCGCAATCAGCCCCAGCATTTT. It codes for CASRDEVGAGGRNQPQHF. The full variable domain, rest sourced from reference TRBV28 and TRBJ1-5, is DVKVTQSSRYLVKRTGEKVFLECVQDMDHENMFWYRQDPGLGLRLIYFSYDVKMKEKGDIPEGYSVSREKKERFSLILESASTNQTSMYLCASRDEVGAGGRNQPQHFGDGTRLSIL.

The chain carries TRBV29-1 and TRBJ1-6, with TRBD1 identical over 7 bases. J lost 7 bases, V lost 4 bases, and 7 bases had no gene match. This CDR3 region has 14 residues. Germline V gene lookup returns CDR1 SQVTM and CDR2 ANQGSEA. CDR3 in amino acids: CSVGGGADNSPLHF. In nucleotides, the CDR3 is TGCAGCGTTGGAGGGGGCGCGGACAATTCACCCCTCCACTTT.

The genes are TRBV28 and TRBJ1-1; TRBD1 agrees at 8 bases. The CDR3 is 15 amino acids. Germline CDR1 and CDR2: MDHEN and SYDVKM. The junction had 5 bases not matched to a gene; V was cut back by 2 bases and J by 3 bases. CDR3: CASSLPTQGDTEAFF. As DNA, the CDR3 is TGTGCCAGCAGTTTACCTACACAGGGGGACACTGAAGCTTTCTTT.

The chain joins TRBV29-1 to TRBJ2-5; 15 bases are shared with TRBD2. V lost 4 bases, J lost 2 bases, and 2 bases stayed unmatched. The CDR3 extends over 15 amino acids. Germline V gene data show CDR1 as SQVTM and CDR2 as ANQGSEA. The CDR3 protein is CSVVGLAGGQETQYF. CDR3 nucleotide sequence: TGCAGCGTTGTGGGACTAGCGGGGGGACAAGAGACCCAGTACTTC. The full variable domain, rest sourced from reference TRBV29-1 and TRBJ2-5, is SAVISQKPSRDICQRGTSLTIQCQVDSQVTMMFWYRQQPGQSLTLIATANQGSEATYESGFVIDKFPISRPNLTFSTLTVSNMSPEDSSIYLCSVVGLAGGQETQYFGPGTRLLVL.

The V call is TRBV4-3, the J call TRBJ1-3; D not certain. V was pared by 0 bases and J by 0 bases, with 6 bases between. CDR1 LGHNA and CDR2 YSLEER come from the germline V gene. The CDR3 consists of 15 residues. The CDR3 here is CASSQDTGSGNTIYF. CDR3 nucleotide sequence: TGCGCCAGCAGCCAAGATACCGGCTCTGGAAACACCATATATTTT.

This clone was seen just once. This rearrangement joins TRBV5-1 to TRBJ1-1; TRBD1 matches at 8 bases. V shed 4 bases, J shed 0 bases, and the junction held 5 bases outside the gene matches. Germline values: CDR1 SGHRS, CDR2 YFSETQ. The CDR3 length is 15 residues. The CDR3 region has the DNA TGCGCCAGCAGCCTGACGACAGGGGTGAACACTGAAGCTTTCTTT. This gives the protein CASSLTTGVNTEAFF.

This chain joins TRBV7-2 and TRBJ2-3; 7 bases fit TRBD2. Trimming removed 4 bases from V and 0 bases from J; junction bases left unmatched: 10. This CDR3 has 17 residues. Looked up from germline, CDR1 is SGHTA and CDR2 is FQGNSA. CDR3 nucleotides: TGTGCCAGCAGCTCTTATCGCGGGGGATCTAGCACAGATACGCAGTATTTT. This gives the protein CASSSYRGGSSTDTQYF.

CDR3 sequence (DNA): TGCGCCAGCAGCTTAAGGGACAGTATTTACAATGAGCAGTTCTTC. Translating it yields CASSLRDSIYNEQFF. The chain recombines TRBV5-1 with TRBJ2-1; 7 nucleotides align to TRBD1. From germline, CDR1 is SGHRS and CDR2 YFSETQ. The CDR3 runs 15 residues. With V trimmed by 2 bases and J by 4 bases, 6 bases remained unmatched. The full variable domain, in which reference TRBV5-1 and TRBJ2-1 provide the parts outside the CDR3, is KAGVTQTPRYLIKTRGQQVTLSCSPISGHRSVSWYQQTPGQGLQFLFEYFSETQRNKGNFPGRFSGRQFSNSRSEMNVSTLELGDSALYLCASSLRDSIYNEQFFGPGTRLTVL.